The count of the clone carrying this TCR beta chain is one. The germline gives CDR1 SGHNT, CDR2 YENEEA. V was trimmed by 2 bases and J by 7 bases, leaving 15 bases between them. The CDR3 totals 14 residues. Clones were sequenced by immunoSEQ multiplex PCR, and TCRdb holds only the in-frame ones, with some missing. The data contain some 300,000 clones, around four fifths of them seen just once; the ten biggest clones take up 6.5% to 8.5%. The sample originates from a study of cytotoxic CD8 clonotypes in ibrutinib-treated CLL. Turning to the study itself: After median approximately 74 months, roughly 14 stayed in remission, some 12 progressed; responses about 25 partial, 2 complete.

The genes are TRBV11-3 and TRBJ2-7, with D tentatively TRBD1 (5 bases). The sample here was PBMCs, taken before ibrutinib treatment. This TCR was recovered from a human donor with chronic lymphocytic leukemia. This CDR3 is CASSLTGTVSEQYF. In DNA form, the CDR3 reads TGTGCCAGCAGCTTAACAGGCACGGTTTCTGAGCAGTACTTC.